The 2 T cell receptor beta chains below come from one sample, sequenced in a study of cytomegalovirus exposure and HLA in healthy donors. In the PCR, 60 Vbeta and 13 Jbeta primers were used. Sequencing was performed with immunoSEQ multiplex PCR; in TCRdb, only in-frame clones are kept and a portion is missing. Of 140,000 to 150,000 clones in the sample, 80% were seen once. Sequenced: PBMCs. The source of these receptors is a man aged 35-49 years in good health and CMV-seronegative.

This clone was counted a few times. The chain links TRBV4-3 to TRBJ1-1; TRBD1 matches 7 bases. The CDR3 is 15 residues long. With V trimmed by 6 bases and J by 1 base, 8 bases remained unmatched. From germline, CDR1 is LGHNA and CDR2 YSLEER. The CDR3 DNA follows: TGCGCCAGCAGGTTGGGACAGCGCACGAACACTGAAGCTTTCTTT. Amino acid sequence: CASRLGQRTNTEAFF.

This clone showed up just a few times. This sample includes further DNA sequences coding for the same CDR3. The rearrangement uses TRBV2 and TRBJ1-4; 10 bases map to TRBD1. This CDR3 spans 13 amino acids. From germline, CDR1 is SNHLY and CDR2 FYNNEI. J gave up 7 bases and V 5 bases, and 1 base lay outside the gene matches. The CDR3 region is CASSRDRGEKLFF. CDR3 bases: TGTGCCAGCAGTCGGGACAGGGGTGAAAAACTGTTTTTT. Combining the CDR3 with reference TRBV2 and TRBJ1-4 gives the whole variable domain EPEVTQTPSHQVTQMGQEVILRCVPISNHLYFYWYRQILGQKVEFLVSFYNNEISEKSEIFDDQFSVERPDGSNFTLKIRSTKLEDSAMYFCASSRDRGEKLFFGSGTQLSVL.